Listed below are T cell receptor beta chains from one sample, sequenced in a study of cytomegalovirus exposure and HLA in healthy donors. This table comes from immunoSEQ multiplex PCR, and its TCRdb copy is limited to in-frame clones, with some not included. The data contain 200,000 to 250,000 clones, approximately 82% of them singletons. The sequenced material came from PBMCs. The source is a male donor in good health and CMV-seronegative. Each CDR3 is given with its conserved first and last residue. Fields, in order: V gene, clone size, D gene, CDR3 length, J gene, CDR3 protein, CDR3 DNA. The D gene is left open where the match is weak. Clone size is given for some rows only: seen once, a few or many times, or a class if the clone is expanded.

v_gene: TRBV7-3
abundance: .
d_gene: TRBD1
len: 16
j_gene: TRBJ2-5
CDR3aa: CASSSDGTGGYETQYF
CDR3nt: TGTGCCAGCAGCTCCGACGGGACAGGGGGATATGAGACCCAGTACTTC

v_gene: TRBV15
abundance: .
d_gene: .
len: 13
j_gene: TRBJ2-1
CDR3aa: CATSGTGYNEQFF
CDR3nt: TGTGCCACCAGCGGGACTGGGTACAATGAGCAGTTCTTC

v_gene: TRBV19
abundance: .
d_gene: TRBD2
len: 17
j_gene: TRBJ2-1
CDR3aa: CASSLIGRTSSYNEQFF
CDR3nt: TGTGCCAGTAGCCTGATAGGTCGGACTAGCTCCTACAATGAGCAGTTCTTC

v_gene: TRBV5-1
abundance: .
d_gene: TRBD2
len: 21
j_gene: TRBJ2-7
CDR3aa: CASSPKRILAGGLRDSYEQYF
CDR3nt: TGCGCCAGCAGTCCCAAAAGGATACTAGCGGGAGGGCTACGGGACTCCTACGAGCAGTACTTC

v_gene: TRBV5-4
abundance: .
d_gene: TRBD2
len: 16
j_gene: TRBJ2-7
CDR3aa: CASSFPTSGHTYEQYF
CDR3nt: TGTGCCAGCAGCTTTCCGACTAGCGGGCATACCTACGAGCAGTACTTC

v_gene: TRBV29-1
abundance: .
d_gene: TRBD2
len: 15
j_gene: TRBJ2-3
CDR3aa: CSVSLKGGRTDTQYF
CDR3nt: TGCAGCGTTAGCCTGAAGGGCGGGAGGACAGATACGCAGTATTTT

v_gene: TRBV19
abundance: once
d_gene: .
len: 16
j_gene: TRBJ2-7
CDR3aa: CASSMGPGTRGGEQYF
CDR3nt: TGTGCCAGTAGTATGGGTCCGGGAACTAGAGGTGGCGAGCAGTACTTC

v_gene: TRBV5-1
abundance: few
d_gene: TRBD1
len: 14
j_gene: TRBJ1-1
CDR3aa: CASSYYRGATEAFF
CDR3nt: TGCGCCAGCAGCTACTACAGGGGAGCCACTGAAGCTTTCTTT

v_gene: TRBV7-3
abundance: .
d_gene: .
len: 15
j_gene: TRBJ2-1
CDR3aa: CASSSQGSSYNEQFF
CDR3nt: TGTGCCAGCAGCTCGCAGGGGAGCTCCTACAATGAGCAGTTCTTC

v_gene: TRBV7-9
abundance: .
d_gene: .
len: 12
j_gene: TRBJ2-5
CDR3aa: CASSPSPETQYF
CDR3nt: TGTGCCAGCAGCCCGAGCCCAGAGACCCAGTACTTC

v_gene: TRBV27
abundance: .
d_gene: TRBD1
len: 15
j_gene: TRBJ2-7
CDR3aa: CASSAGQGVAYEQYF
CDR3nt: TGTGCCAGCAGTGCCGGACAGGGGGTCGCTTACGAGCAGTACTTC

v_gene: TRBV19
abundance: .
d_gene: TRBD2
len: 16
j_gene: TRBJ2-5
CDR3aa: CASSRNGLAGRETQYF
CDR3nt: TGTGCCAGTAGTAGGAACGGACTAGCGGGACGGGAGACCCAGTACTTC

v_gene: TRBV6-1
abundance: .
d_gene: .
len: 18
j_gene: TRBJ1-1
CDR3aa: CASSEVGVGGGKQAEAFF
CDR3nt: TGTGCCAGCAGTGAAGTGGGCGTTGGGGGGGGTAAACAAGCTGAAGCTTTCTTT

v_gene: TRBV15
abundance: .
d_gene: TRBD1
len: 14
j_gene: TRBJ2-7
CDR3aa: CATSRDGTGGEQYF
CDR3nt: TGTGCCACCAGCAGAGACGGGACAGGGGGCGAGCAGTACTTC

v_gene: TRBV4-1
abundance: once
d_gene: TRBD1
len: 14
j_gene: TRBJ2-7
CDR3aa: CASSSTTGVYEQYF
CDR3nt: TGCGCCAGCAGCTCAACGACAGGGGTCTACGAGCAGTACTTC

v_gene: TRBV11-3
abundance: .
d_gene: .
len: 15
j_gene: TRBJ2-1
CDR3aa: CASSLSPLTYNEQFF
CDR3nt: TGTGCCAGCAGCTTAAGTCCCTTGACTTACAATGAGCAGTTCTTC

v_gene: TRBV27
abundance: .
d_gene: TRBD2
len: 14
j_gene: TRBJ2-7
CDR3aa: CASRLAGGLYEQYF
CDR3nt: TGTGCCAGCAGACTAGCGGGAGGGCTCTACGAGCAGTACTTC

v_gene: TRBV28
abundance: .
d_gene: TRBD2
len: 17
j_gene: TRBJ2-3
CDR3aa: CASSLVWREASTDTQYF
CDR3nt: TGTGCCAGCAGTTTAGTTTGGCGGGAGGCCAGCACAGATACGCAGTATTTT

v_gene: TRBV7-3
abundance: .
d_gene: .
len: 17
j_gene: TRBJ2-2
CDR3aa: CASSQGQGGVNTGELFF
CDR3nt: TGTGCCAGCAGCCAAGGACAGGGAGGGGTGAACACCGGGGAGCTGTTTTTT

v_gene: TRBV6-6
abundance: once
d_gene: .
len: 12
j_gene: TRBJ2-3
CDR3aa: CASSYSGSTQYF
CDR3nt: TGTGCCAGCAGTTACTCGGGGAGTACGCAGTATTTT

v_gene: TRBV19
abundance: .
d_gene: TRBD1
len: 14
j_gene: TRBJ1-2
CDR3aa: CASTPGQGFYGYTF
CDR3nt: TGTGCCAGTACCCCGGGACAGGGGTTCTATGGCTACACCTTC

v_gene: TRBV6-5
abundance: .
d_gene: .
len: 14
j_gene: TRBJ2-1
CDR3aa: CASTRVGGDNEQFF
CDR3nt: TGTGCCAGCACTCGGGTGGGGGGAGACAATGAGCAGTTCTTC

v_gene: TRBV27
abundance: once
d_gene: TRBD2
len: 15
j_gene: TRBJ2-1
CDR3aa: CASSLSQREVFEQFF
CDR3nt: TGTGCCAGCAGTTTATCTCAGCGGGAGGTTTTTGAGCAGTTCTTC

v_gene: TRBV7-9
abundance: once
d_gene: TRBD1
len: 16
j_gene: TRBJ1-6
CDR3aa: CASSLATGVEGSPLHF
CDR3nt: TGTGCCAGCAGCTTAGCGACAGGGGTGGAGGGTTCACCCCTCCACTTT

v_gene: TRBV6-1
abundance: .
d_gene: .
len: 14
j_gene: TRBJ1-5
CDR3aa: CASSEVYSNQPQHF
CDR3nt: TGTGCCAGCAGTGAAGTATATAGCAATCAGCCCCAGCATTTT

v_gene: TRBV10-3
abundance: .
d_gene: .
len: 15
j_gene: TRBJ2-2
CDR3aa: CAISPIMRLTGELFF
CDR3nt: TGTGCCATCAGCCCAATCATGAGGCTCACCGGGGAGCTGTTTTTT

v_gene: TRBV6-1
abundance: once
d_gene: TRBD1
len: 14
j_gene: TRBJ2-7
CDR3aa: CASSAGTGPIGQYF
CDR3nt: TGTGCCAGCAGTGCCGGGACAGGACCCATCGGGCAGTACTTC

v_gene: TRBV5-4
abundance: once
d_gene: .
len: 16
j_gene: TRBJ1-2
CDR3aa: CASSLGGQGPIYGYTF
CDR3nt: TGTGCCAGCAGCCTGGGGGGGCAGGGGCCCATATATGGCTACACCTTC

v_gene: TRBV14
abundance: .
d_gene: .
len: 12
j_gene: TRBJ1-1
CDR3aa: CASSGVGREAFF
CDR3nt: TGTGCCAGCAGCGGAGTGGGGCGTGAAGCTTTCTTT

v_gene: TRBV2
abundance: .
d_gene: .
len: 13
j_gene: TRBJ1-5
CDR3aa: CASRIPGLDFQHF
CDR3nt: TGTGCCAGCAGGATACCGGGACTGGATTTCCAGCATTTT

v_gene: TRBV19
abundance: few
d_gene: .
len: 12
j_gene: TRBJ1-1
CDR3aa: CASSEGNTEAFF
CDR3nt: TGTGCCAGTAGTGAGGGGAACACTGAAGCTTTCTTT

v_gene: TRBV9
abundance: .
d_gene: TRBD2
len: 17
j_gene: TRBJ2-1
CDR3aa: CASSPGLAESSYNEQFF
CDR3nt: TGTGCCAGCAGCCCAGGACTAGCGGAGAGCTCCTACAATGAGCAGTTCTTC

v_gene: TRBV5-6
abundance: .
d_gene: .
len: 15
j_gene: TRBJ2-2
CDR3aa: CASSRGHANTGELFF
CDR3nt: TGTGCCAGCAGCCGGGGACACGCGAACACCGGGGAGCTGTTTTTT